The T cell receptor (beta chain) under discussion was sequenced for a study of identical twins. The length of the CDR3 is 16 residues. With 0 bases clipped from V and 2 bases from J, the junction kept 5 bases outside the gene matches. CDR1 is DFQATT, CDR2 SNEGSKA, per germline (reference sequence). General study results and limits: Out-of-frame alpha sequences shared by twins showed excess low generation probability. Without tracking the same donors, conclusions rested on cross-sectional statistical analysis.

This clonotype has more than one count but fewer than ten. Its antigen is still unknown. A universal primer site was added by template switching, and unique molecular identifiers were carried by the cDNA. TCRdb reprocessed the 5' RACE reads via MiXCR and lists one record per CDR3 protein. The sample yields around 500,000 distinct CDR3 sequences, 13% to 15% seen once. This sample was shared with a second study, whose subject was yellow fever vaccine responses in identical twins. That work states: Vaccine-induced T cell responses in twins were reportedly observed to appear partly convergent, partly personalized.

The sample taken for sequencing was CD4+ T cells sorted from blood. J is TRBJ2-2 and V is TRBV20-1; the match to TRBD2 covers 8 bases. The TCR originated in a young woman in good health. CDR3 amino acids: CSARDQRGRNTGELFF. DNA of the CDR3: TGCAGTGCTAGAGATCAGCGGGGGCGCAACACCGGGGAGCTGTTTTTT.